The sequence of this T cell receptor (beta chain) was determined in a study of T-cell reconstitution after alpha-beta-depleted transplantation in children. Unique molecular identifiers were used to barcode this TCRbeta library. TCRdb re-called the PCR reads through MiXCR, storing one row per CDR3 protein. The sample shows about 110,000 distinct CDR3 sequences, more than 20% of them seen only once. Findings and limits, study-wide: One year after transplant, T-cell counts and diversity came mostly from newly produced T cells. Several patients had high TCRbeta diversity at day 60; it came from surviving recipient T cells and thymic progenitors. At around two months after transplant, the alpha-beta T cells were reportedly derived from several hundred expanded clones that came from non-depleted graft cells.

At least ten counts were recorded for this clonotype. Its antigen is unidentified. The source is a male patient aged 2-15 years who had a stem cell transplant for chronic granulomatous disease, so the T cells may come from the graft donor. Material: PBMCs, mostly from graft donor cells, obtained 180 days after TCRalphabeta/CD19-depleted stem cell transplant.

The DNA for the CDR3 is TGTGCCAGCAGTTTATTTTGGGGGGGCGGAAATGAGCAGTTCTTC. It encodes CASSLFWGGGNEQFF. V is TRBV12-3 or TRBV12-4 and J is TRBJ2-1; tentative D call: TRBD2 (7 bases). This CDR3 is built from 15 residues. Trimming removed 2 bases at V and 7 bases at J, with 15 bases between.